This T cell receptor beta chain is from a study of human T cells and chemical hapten exposure. Study as a whole: 0.01% DPC was applied to the upper back in patch tests, which were read at 6 days. Study observations and caveats: DPC sensitization left the count of TCRs above 1 in 1000 unchanged. Alopecia was present in the donors, so their immune response may differ from healthy people's.

As originally analysed: From about 22,000 to 700,000 TCRs were found per sample, with a median of 95,638. Using its own MiXCR run on the RACE reads, TCRdb lists one record per CDR3 protein. The V and J calls here are based on TCRdb, not the publication. The sample has about 380,000 distinct CDR3 sequences; approximately 5.1% are singletons. V was trimmed by 4 bases and J by 5 bases, leaving 14 bases between them. The CDR3 is 14 residues long. This clonotype was seen only a few times. Its antigen is currently unknown. Time point reported: pre-sensitization, week 0. Treatment in this sample: therapeutic diphenylcyclopropenone sensitization with weekly scalp DPC.

This chain joins TRBV12-3 or TRBV12-4 and TRBJ1-2; TRBD1 might be the D (6 bases). The material sequenced was whole blood, taken in connection with sensitization to the hapten diphenylcyclopropenone (DPC). This sequence originates from a woman in her forties or fifties with alopecia areata. Some clones in this sample may be carry-over from other donors' samples. The CDR3: CASSYGGGGYGYTF. In nucleotides, the CDR3 is TGTGCCAGCAGTTATGGGGGCGGAGGGTATGGCTACACCTTC.